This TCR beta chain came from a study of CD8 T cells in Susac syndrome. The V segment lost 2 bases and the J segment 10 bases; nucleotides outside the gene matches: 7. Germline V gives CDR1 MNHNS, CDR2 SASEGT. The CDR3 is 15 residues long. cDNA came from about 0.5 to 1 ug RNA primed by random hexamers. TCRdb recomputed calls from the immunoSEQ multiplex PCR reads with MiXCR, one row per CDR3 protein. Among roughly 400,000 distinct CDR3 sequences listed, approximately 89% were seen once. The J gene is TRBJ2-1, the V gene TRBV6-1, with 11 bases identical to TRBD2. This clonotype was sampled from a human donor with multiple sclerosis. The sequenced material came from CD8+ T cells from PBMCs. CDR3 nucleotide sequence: TGTGCCAGCAGTGAACCGGGACTAGCGGCGGCCGAGCAGTTCTTC. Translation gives CASSEPGLAAAEQFF.